Presented here are 32 T cell receptor beta chains from one specimen sequenced in a study of blood T cell repertoires in COVID-19. Generated by immunoSEQ multiplex PCR, the TCRdb table keeps only in-frame clones and is missing some. The sample yields 130,000 to 150,000 clones, 70% to 85% seen once. The sample comprised peripheral blood. Every receptor here comes from a woman aged 80 or over in a cohort sampled during active or convalescent COVID-19.

J is TRBJ2-7 and V is TRBV10-3; 12 bases fit TRBD2. This CDR3 is 14 amino acids long. Germline trimming cut 6 bases from V and 2 bases from J; bases unmatched to any gene: 2. Germline CDR1 and CDR2: ENHRY and SYGVKD. In DNA, the CDR3 is TGTGCCATCAGCCTAGCGGGGGGGACCTACGAGCAGTACTTC. Protein: CAISLAGGTYEQYF.

The chain joins TRBV5-1 to TRBJ1-4; 7 bases map to TRBD1. J gave up 5 bases and V 4 bases, and 11 bases lay outside the gene matches. The length of the CDR3 is 16 residues. CDR1 is SGHRS, CDR2 YFSETQ, per germline. The CDR3 DNA reads TGCGCCAGCAGCCGCGGGACAGACCGGACGAATGAAAAACTGTTTTTT. Its translation is CASSRGTDRTNEKLFF.

In DNA, the CDR3 is TGTGCCAGCAGCGTAGGTGTGGGACAGGGACGCTATGGCTACACCTTC. It is translated as CASSVGVGQGRYGYTF. This chain links TRBV9 with TRBJ1-2, with 9 bases identical to TRBD1. There are 16 residues in the CDR3. The ends lost 0 bases at V and 4 bases at J; junction bases unmatched: 7. In germline, CDR1 is SGDLS, CDR2 YYNGEE.

The chain couples TRBV5-1 to TRBJ1-2, with a tentative D call TRBD1 (5 bases). This CDR3 is 13 amino acids long. Germline-derived CDR1 and CDR2 are SGHRS and YFSETQ. V lost 2 bases and J 7 bases, leaving 12 bases between the germline ends. Here the CDR3 DNA reads TGCGCCAGCAGCTTAGGGGATTCCAGTGGCTACACCTTC. Protein sequence: CASSLGDSSGYTF.

The chain employs TRBV2 and TRBJ2-7, with D hard to call. CDR1 and CDR2 (germline): SNHLY, FYNNEI. The CDR3 contains 14 residues. The V end was cut by 6 bases, the J end by 6 bases, with 18 bases between. CDR3 sequence: CASRFAASVSEQYF. The CDR3 region has the DNA TGTGCCAGCAGGTTTGCCGCTTCGGTGAGCGAGCAGTACTTC.

The V call is TRBV18, the J call TRBJ2-5; no definite D call. The CDR3 covers 13 residues. Germline CDR1 is KGHSH and CDR2 is LQKENI. Trimming shortened V by 2 bases and J by 1 base, and 5 bases separated the two germline ends. The DNA for the CDR3 is TGTGCCAGCTCACCAGTCTTCCAAGAGACCCAGTACTTC. It translates to CASSPVFQETQYF.

V usage is TRBV5-1 and J usage is TRBJ1-1; the D gene is possibly TRBD1 (6 bases). Germline V gene data show CDR1 as SGHRS and CDR2 as YFSETQ. CDR3 length: 15 residues. Trimming stripped 3 bases from V and 4 bases from J, with 16 bases between. CDR3 sequence (DNA): TGCGCCAGCAGCTGGGGGGGGGCGCGAGGCACTGAAGCTTTCTTT. Protein product: CASSWGGARGTEAFF.

This sequence joins TRBV28 and TRBJ2-2, with D possibly being TRBD1 (8 bases). This CDR3 is built from 16 residues. From germline, CDR1 is MDHEN and CDR2 SYDVKM. Trimming left V 6 bases short and J 3 bases short, with 17 bases between. The CDR3 sequence: CASSRGAGGYTGELFF. The DNA of the CDR3 is TGTGCCAGCAGCCGGGGGGCAGGGGGCTACACCGGGGAGCTGTTTTTT.

This clone has more than one count but fewer than ten. V and J are TRBV7-9 and TRBJ2-1, with 7 bases fitting TRBD1. The CDR3 totals 13 residues. The trim removed 3 bases at V and 12 bases at J, leaving 8 bases unmatched. CDR1 and CDR2 (germline): SEHNR, FQNEAQ (reference sequence). This CDR3 is CASSFPGQSVQFF. CDR3 nucleotide sequence: TGTGCCAGCAGCTTTCCGGGACAGTCGGTGCAGTTCTTC.

The chain has TRBV9 and TRBJ2-1; TRBD2 matches at 8 bases. V gave up 4 bases and J gave up 9 bases; unmatched junction bases: 12. The V gene's germline CDR1 is SGDLS and CDR2 YYNGEE. The CDR3 totals 15 residues. CDR3 DNA: TGTGCCAGCAGCCCCCAACATAGCGGGGCCGGTGAGCAGTTCTTC. Translated: CASSPQHSGAGEQFF.

The chain uses TRBV7-9 and TRBJ2-5; 9 bases align to TRBD2. The CDR3 has 19 residues. Germline V gives CDR1 SEHNR, CDR2 FQNEAQ (reference sequence). The ends lost 1 base at V and 4 bases at J; junction bases unmatched: 16. The CDR3 nucleotides read TGTGCCAGCAGCTTAGTGATGGTAGCGGGGGCCCGAGGGAGAGAGACCCAGTACTTC. It specifies CASSLVMVAGARGRETQYF.

Here the CDR3 reads CASSRDRADTQYF. The CDR3, as DNA: TGTGCCAGCAGCCGGGACAGGGCGGATACGCAGTATTTT. V gene TRBV3-1 (or the pseudogene TRBV3-2) combines with J gene TRBJ2-3, with 9 bases matching TRBD1. Trimming took 4 bases from V and 6 from J; bases not matched to a gene: 2. The germline V gene has CDR1 LGHDT and CDR2 YNNKEL (reference sequence). The CDR3 is 13 residues long.

The sample holds a few counts of this clone. The same CDR3 is also encoded by other DNA sequences in this sample. This sequence joins TRBV5-1 and TRBJ2-1, with TRBD2 matching over 11 bases. The CDR3 is 15 residues long. With V trimmed by 1 base and J by 4 bases, 1 base remained unmatched. Germline V lookup: CDR1 SGHRS, CDR2 YFSETQ. CDR3 loop: CASSLLAGGYNEQFF. The CDR3 coding sequence is TGCGCCAGCAGCTTGCTAGCGGGGGGATACAATGAGCAGTTCTTC.

There are a few counts of this clone. V gene TRBV18 combines with J gene TRBJ2-2; TRBD2 agrees at 14 bases. The ends lost 4 bases at V and 2 bases at J; junction bases unmatched: 6. The CDR3 extends over 18 amino acids. Germline lookup yields CDR1 KGHSH and CDR2 LQKENI. DNA of the CDR3: TGTGCCAGCTCACGAGGGACTAGCGGGGGCCGAAACACCGGGGAGCTGTTTTTT. Its translation is CASSRGTSGGRNTGELFF.

This clone came up once. For the CDR3, the DNA is TGTGCCAGCAGTACGACAGGGGGCACTGAAGCTTTCTTT. Translation gives CASSTTGGTEAFF. The J gene is TRBJ1-1, the V gene TRBV27, with TRBD1 matching 9 bases. CDR3 length: 13 residues. With 5 bases clipped from V and 4 bases from J, the junction kept 2 bases outside the gene matches. Germline CDR1 reads MNHEY; CDR2 reads SMNVEV (reference sequence).

This clone was found many times. This chain joins TRBV6-1 and TRBJ1-2; the match to TRBD1 covers 9 bases. The CDR3 runs to 17 residues. The germline gives CDR1 MNHNS, CDR2 SASEGT. The junction had 9 bases not matched to a gene; V was cut back by 0 bases and J by 4 bases. CDR3 DNA sequence: TGTGCCAGCAGTGAAGCGCCTATGACAGGGGGATTCTATGGCTACACCTTC. This translates into CASSEAPMTGGFYGYTF.

The rearrangement links TRBV4-1 to TRBJ2-2, with D perhaps TRBD1 (6 bases). V gave up 4 bases and J gave up 3 bases, with 18 bases separating them. The germline gives CDR1 MGHRA, CDR2 YSYEKL. The CDR3 totals 17 residues. DNA of the CDR3: TGCGCCAGCAGCCCGGTCAGTCGGGACAACGACACCGGGGAGCTGTTTTTT. As protein: CASSPVSRDNDTGELFF.

This chain links TRBV7-2 with TRBJ1-3; no clear D. This CDR3 has 18 residues. V was pared by 3 bases and J by 0 bases, with 18 bases between. The V gene's germline CDR1 is SGHTA and CDR2 FQGNSA. CDR3 DNA: TGTGCCAGCAGCTTTCAGACAAACACCTATTACTCTGGAAACACCATATATTTT. As protein: CASSFQTNTYYSGNTIYF.

The gene calls are TRBV27 and TRBJ1-6; 7 nucleotides line up with TRBD1. Germline V gene lookup returns CDR1 MNHEY and CDR2 SMNVEV (reference sequence). The CDR3 runs 12 residues. Unmatched junction bases numbered 4, after V lost 1 base and J lost 16 bases. CDR3: CASSLFGQDLHF. The CDR3 DNA sequence: TGTGCCAGCAGTTTATTCGGACAGGATCTCCACTTT.

The CDR3: CASSPVLGQGAPTEAFF. The CDR3 DNA reads TGTGCCAGCTCACCAGTTTTGGGGCAGGGGGCGCCGACTGAAGCTTTCTTT. V usage is TRBV18 and J usage is TRBJ1-1; 8 bases align to TRBD1. Germline values: CDR1 KGHSH, CDR2 LQKENI. The CDR3 sequence is 17 residues long. The J segment lost 5 bases and the V segment lost 2 bases, leaving 13 bases of the junction unmatched.

The table lists this clone with a few counts. This chain links TRBV7-9 with TRBJ2-1; no definite D call. The CDR3 is 11 amino acids. Trimming removed 3 bases from V and 10 bases from J, with 7 bases in between. Germline V gene sequence: CDR1 SEHNR, CDR2 FQNEAQ (reference sequence). CDR3 loop: CASSFLQEQFF. The CDR3 DNA reads TGTGCCAGCAGCTTTCTACAGGAGCAGTTCTTC.

The chain is built from TRBV7-2 and TRBJ1-2; perhaps TRBD1 as D (5 bases). V was trimmed by 6 bases and J by 3 bases, leaving 11 bases between them. The CDR3 spans 13 residues. Germline V gene data show CDR1 as SGHTA and CDR2 as FQGNSA. The CDR3 here is CASSPGADYGYTF. The CDR3 nucleotides are TGTGCCAGCAGTCCTGGGGCCGACTATGGCTACACCTTC. Based on the CDR3 plus reference TRBV7-2 and TRBJ1-2, the full variable domain is GAGVSQSPSNKVTEKGKDVELRCDPISGHTALYWYRQSLGQGLEFLIYFQGNSAPDKSGLPSDRFSAERTGGSVSTLTIQRTQQEDSAVYLCASSPGADYGYTFGSGTRLTVV.

V is TRBV7-2 and J is TRBJ2-1; D may be TRBD1 (5 bases). CDR1 is SGHTA and CDR2 is FQGNSA in the germline V gene. Between the trimmed V and J ends, which lost 5 bases and 6 bases, there was a span of 20 bases. CDR3 length: 16 residues. The CDR3 region is CASSPRAVLRVNEQFF. CDR3 in DNA: TGTGCCAGCAGCCCCAGGGCTGTGCTTCGGGTCAATGAGCAGTTCTTC. Together with reference TRBV7-2 and TRBJ2-1, the CDR3 gives the full variable domain: GAGVSQSPSNKVTEKGKDVELRCDPISGHTALYWYRQSLGQGLEFLIYFQGNSAPDKSGLPSDRFSAERTGGSVSTLTIQRTQQEDSAVYLCASSPRAVLRVNEQFFGPGTRLTVL.

The V gene is TRBV4-2, the J gene TRBJ1-5, with no clear D. This CDR3 is built from 15 residues. The V end lost 1 base, the J end lost 2 bases, and 9 bases lay between the germline ends. CDR1 and CDR2 (germline): LGHNA, YNFKEQ. CDR3 loop: CASSQAGFGNQPQHF. The CDR3 DNA reads as TGTGCCAGCAGCCAAGCCGGGTTTGGCAATCAGCCCCAGCATTTT.

The V call is TRBV28, the J call TRBJ1-2; D may be TRBD1 (6 bases). The CDR3 is made up of 14 amino acids. CDR1 and CDR2 (germline): MDHEN, SYDVKM. Deletions cut 10 bases from V and 8 bases from J, with 23 bases between. Here the CDR3 reads CATPGEGVSIGYTF. The DNA for the CDR3 is TGTGCCACCCCAGGGGAGGGGGTTTCTATAGGCTACACCTTC.

The CDR3 loop is CASSPLAGARDTQYF. Written as DNA, the CDR3 is TGTGCCAGCAGCCCACTAGCGGGGGCTCGGGATACGCAGTATTTT. This chain uses TRBV3-1 (or the pseudogene TRBV3-2) with TRBJ2-3; 11 bases agree with TRBD2. This CDR3 spans 15 amino acids. CDR1 and CDR2 from the germline V gene are LGHDT and YNNKEL (reference sequence). The junction had 6 bases not matched to a gene; V was cut back by 4 bases and J by 6 bases.

The chain uses TRBV18 and TRBJ2-6; possible D gene TRBD1, 6 bases. The CDR3 is made up of 17 amino acids. The germline gives CDR1 KGHSH, CDR2 LQKENI. V was shortened by 3 bases and J by 0 bases, with 12 bases between the two germline ends. This chain's CDR3 is CASSPETGTSGANVLTF. Written as DNA, the CDR3 is TGTGCCAGCTCACCTGAGACAGGCACCTCTGGGGCCAACGTCCTGACTTTC.

This clone has only a few counts. V usage is TRBV7-2 and J usage is TRBJ2-3; 8 bases align to TRBD1. CDR3 length equals 14 residues. CDR1 is SGHTA, CDR2 FQGNSA, per germline. Trimming cost V 5 bases and J 3 bases; bases outside gene matches: 4. CDR3 bases: TGTGCCAGCAGCGCGGACAGGGTGACAGATACGCAGTATTTT. This gives the protein CASSADRVTDTQYF.

Notes on this clone: The sample carries other DNA sequences with the same CDR3. The chain carries TRBV7-2 and TRBJ2-4; 7 bases map to TRBD1. J lost 7 bases, V lost 1 base, and 4 bases had no gene match. Germline V gene sequence: CDR1 SGHTA, CDR2 FQGNSA. There are 14 residues in the CDR3. The CDR3 protein is CASSLGGGQNIQYF. The DNA for the CDR3 is TGTGCCAGCAGCTTAGGAGGGGGCCAGAACATTCAGTACTTC. The whole variable domain, remainder taken from reference TRBV7-2 and TRBJ2-4, is GAGVSQSPSNKVTEKGKDVELRCDPISGHTALYWYRQSLGQGLEFLIYFQGNSAPDKSGLPSDRFSAERTGGSVSTLTIQRTQQEDSAVYLCASSLGGGQNIQYFGAGTRLSVL.

The sample holds a few counts of this clone. The rearrangement uses TRBV5-1 and TRBJ1-1; D gene ambiguous. The V and J ends lost 0 bases and 0 bases respectively, with 6 bases between them. Germline CDR1 reads SGHRS; CDR2 reads YFSETQ. CDR3 size: 14 residues. CDR3 sequence (DNA): TGCGCCAGCAGCTTGGCCAGTATGAACACTGAAGCTTTCTTT. It yields the protein CASSLASMNTEAFF. Combining the CDR3 with reference TRBV5-1 and TRBJ1-1 gives the whole variable domain KAGVTQTPRYLIKTRGQQVTLSCSPISGHRSVSWYQQTPGQGLQFLFEYFSETQRNKGNFPGRFSGRQFSNSRSEMNVSTLELGDSALYLCASSLASMNTEAFFGQGTRLTVV.

The chain combines TRBV5-5 with TRBJ2-5; TRBD1 might be the D (5 bases). This CDR3 spans 14 amino acids. V was shortened by 1 base and J by 3 bases, with 10 bases between the two germline ends. CDR1 is SGHKS and CDR2 is YYEKEE in the germline V gene (reference sequence). For the CDR3, the DNA is TGTGCCAGCAGCTTGTCAGGGCCCGAAGAGACCCAGTACTTC. Translating gives CASSLSGPEETQYF. The variable domain in full, completed from reference TRBV5-5 and TRBJ2-5, reads DAGVTQSPTHLIKTRGQQVTLRCSPISGHKSVSWYQQVLGQGPQFIFQYYEKEERGRGNFPDRFSARQFPNYSSELNVNALLLGDSALYLCASSLSGPEETQYFGPGTRLLVL.

The CDR3 loop reads CAISDPTTGRNYEQYV. CDR3 DNA: TGTGCCATCAGTGATCCGACGACAGGGAGGAACTACGAGCAGTACGTC. The rearrangement links TRBV10-3 to TRBJ2-7, with D possibly matching TRBD1 (7 bases). Trimming removed 3 bases at V and 3 bases at J, with 18 bases between. The CDR3 is 16 residues long. Germline V gene lookup returns CDR1 ENHRY and CDR2 SYGVKD.